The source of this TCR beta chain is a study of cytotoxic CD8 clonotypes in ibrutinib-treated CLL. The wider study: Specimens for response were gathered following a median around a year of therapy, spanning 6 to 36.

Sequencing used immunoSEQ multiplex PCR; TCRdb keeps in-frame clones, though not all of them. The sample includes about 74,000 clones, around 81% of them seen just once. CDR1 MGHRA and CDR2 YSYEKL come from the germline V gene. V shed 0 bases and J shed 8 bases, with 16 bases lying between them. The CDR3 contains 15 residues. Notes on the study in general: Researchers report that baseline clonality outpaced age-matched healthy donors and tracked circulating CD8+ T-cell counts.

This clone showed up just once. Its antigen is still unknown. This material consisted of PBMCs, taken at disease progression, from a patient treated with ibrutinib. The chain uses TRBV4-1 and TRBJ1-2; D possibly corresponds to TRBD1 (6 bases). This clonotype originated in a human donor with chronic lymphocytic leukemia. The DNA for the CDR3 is TGCGCCAGCAGCCAAGAAGACGACAGGAAGGTCGGCTACACCTTC. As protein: CASSQEDDRKVGYTF.